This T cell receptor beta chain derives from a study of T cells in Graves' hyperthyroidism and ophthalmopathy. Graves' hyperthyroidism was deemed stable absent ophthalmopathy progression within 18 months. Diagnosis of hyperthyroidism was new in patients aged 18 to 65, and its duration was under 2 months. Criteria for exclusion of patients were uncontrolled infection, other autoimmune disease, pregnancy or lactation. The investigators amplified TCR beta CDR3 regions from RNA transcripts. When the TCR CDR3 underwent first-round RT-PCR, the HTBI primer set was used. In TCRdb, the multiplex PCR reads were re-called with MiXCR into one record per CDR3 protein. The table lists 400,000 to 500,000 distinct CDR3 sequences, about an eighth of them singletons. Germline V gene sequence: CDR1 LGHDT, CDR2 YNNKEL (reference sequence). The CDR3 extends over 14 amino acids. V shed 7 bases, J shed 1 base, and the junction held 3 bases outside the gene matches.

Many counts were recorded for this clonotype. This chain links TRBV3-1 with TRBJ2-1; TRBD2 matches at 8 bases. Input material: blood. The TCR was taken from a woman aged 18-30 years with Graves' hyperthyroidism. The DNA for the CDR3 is TGTGCCAGCAAGGCGGGAGGATCCTACAATGAGCAGTTCTTC. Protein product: CASKAGGSYNEQFF.